Below are 10 T cell receptor beta chains sequenced from a single sample in a study of T cell responses to AZD1222 COVID-19 vaccine. Sequenced by immunoSEQ multiplex PCR; TCRdb stores in-frame clones only, minus some. The table shows 170,000 or so clones, with approximately 90% occurring only once. Sequenced here: peripheral blood, sampled on day 0 of AZD1222 vaccination. These receptors all stem from an adult in good health.

This clone was seen a single time. V and J are TRBV9 and TRBJ2-7; 7 positions match TRBD1. J lost 5 bases, V lost 8 bases, and 7 bases had no gene match. CDR1 and CDR2 from the germline V gene are SGDLS and YYNGEE. The CDR3 length is 12 residues. Written as DNA, the CDR3 is TGTGCCAGACTAACAGGGGACCACGAGCAGTACTTC. Its translation: CARLTGDHEQYF. Full variable domain (rest looked up from reference TRBV9 and TRBJ2-7): DSGVTQTPKHLITATGQRVTLRCSPRSGDLSVYWYQQSLDQGLQFLIQYYNGEERAKGNILERFSAQQFPDLHSELNLSSLELGDSALYFCARLTGDHEQYFGPGTRLTVT.

The V call is TRBV3-1 (or the pseudogene TRBV3-2), the J call TRBJ1-5, with 8 bases lining up with TRBD1. Germline V gene sequence: CDR1 LGHDT, CDR2 YNNKEL (reference sequence). The ends lost 4 bases at V and 7 bases at J; junction bases unmatched: 6. This CDR3 is 14 amino acids long. This CDR3 reads CASSLRTGRQPQHF. CDR3 DNA: TGTGCCAGCAGCCTTAGGACAGGGCGCCAGCCCCAGCATTTT.

The rearrangement uses TRBV7-2 and TRBJ1-1; no reliable D call. CDR1 SGHTA and CDR2 FQGNSA come from the germline V gene. The CDR3 contains 14 residues. Trimming took 1 base from V and 0 from J, leaving 6 bases between them. The DNA for the CDR3 is TGTGCCAGCAGCTTAGTGGGGTTGAACACTGAAGCTTTCTTT. Amino acids: CASSLVGLNTEAFF.

This rearrangement joins TRBV7-3 to TRBJ2-2; the D is unclear. The CDR3 length is 13 residues. V lost 5 bases, J lost 5 bases, and 9 bases lay in between. CDR1 and CDR2 (germline): SGHTA, FQGTGA. This CDR3 is CASSPLDTGELFF. CDR3 DNA sequence: TGTGCCAGCAGCCCCCTGGATACCGGGGAGCTGTTTTTT.

CDR3 coding DNA: TGTGCCAGCAGTTACTCCAGGTCTGATGGCTACACCTTC. Protein product: CASSYSRSDGYTF. The chain employs TRBV6-2 or TRBV6-3 and TRBJ1-2; D not certain. The CDR3 runs to 13 residues. Deletions cut 0 bases from V and 6 bases from J, with 8 bases between. CDR1 is MNHEY, CDR2 SVGEGT, per germline.

The chain combines TRBV18 with TRBJ1-2; the D is unclear. The V end was cut by 2 bases, the J end by 4 bases, with 11 bases between. CDR1 KGHSH and CDR2 LQKENI come from the germline V gene. CDR3 size: 14 residues. CDR3 in amino acids: CASSPNSLIYGYTF. Here the CDR3 DNA reads TGTGCCAGCTCACCAAATTCACTGATCTATGGCTACACCTTC.

The V call is TRBV19, the J call TRBJ2-3, with D perhaps TRBD1 (6 bases). The V end lost 11 bases, the J end lost 1 base, and 10 bases lay between the germline ends. Per the germline V gene, CDR1 is LNHDA and CDR2 is SQIVND (reference sequence). CDR3 length equals 12 residues. The CDR3 sequence: CASEGGTDTQYF. For the CDR3, the DNA is TGTGCCTCTGAGGGGGGCACAGATACGCAGTATTTT.

The genes are TRBV7-2 and TRBJ1-6; D perhaps matches TRBD1 (5 bases). The CDR3 sequence is 13 residues long. Per germline, CDR1 SGHTA and CDR2 FQGNSA. V lost 2 bases to trimming and J lost 12 bases, with 11 bases between them. The CDR3 is CASSLQGPVPLHF. Written as DNA, the CDR3 is TGTGCCAGCAGCTTACAGGGCCCGGTACCCCTCCACTTT.

The chain has TRBV27 and TRBJ1-6; the D is unclear. The germline gives CDR1 MNHEY, CDR2 SMNVEV (reference sequence). The CDR3 length is 15 residues. The V and J ends lost 6 bases and 0 bases respectively, with 9 bases between them. For the CDR3, the DNA is TGTGCCAGCAGCCTCGGCAGCTCCTATAATTCACCCCTCCACTTT. It is translated as CASSLGSSYNSPLHF.

This rearrangement joins TRBV7-8 to TRBJ2-1; D is unresolved. V was cut by 5 bases and J by 2 bases, with 10 bases left in between. The CDR3 runs to 14 residues. Germline loops: CDR1 SGHVS, CDR2 FQNEAQ. The CDR3, as DNA: TGTGCCAGCAGCCTCATCAGGACCTACAATGAGCAGTTCTTC. Translating gives CASSLIRTYNEQFF. The variable domain in full, with the rest retrieved from reference TRBV7-8 and TRBJ2-1, is GAGVSQSPRYKVAKRGQDVALRCDPISGHVSLFWYQQALGQGPEFLTYFQNEAQLDKSGLPSDRFFAERPEGSVSTLKIQRTQQEDSAVYLCASSLIRTYNEQFFGPGTRLTVL.